This entry lists 29 T cell receptor beta chains sequenced from one sample in a study of tissue T cells after allogeneic stem cell transplantation. This table comes from immunoSEQ multiplex PCR, and its TCRdb copy is limited to in-frame clones, with some not included. The table records around 40,000 clones, roughly 89% of them present only once. This sample comprised blood, obtained before transplantation. The receptor set was obtained from a woman aged 40 to 75 who later had graft-versus-host disease after an allogeneic stem cell transplant.

The J gene is TRBJ2-1, the V gene TRBV6-1, with 9 nucleotides matching TRBD2. Germline values: CDR1 MNHNS, CDR2 SASEGT. This CDR3 comprises 19 residues. Unmatched junction bases numbered 18, after V lost 2 bases and J lost 7 bases. The chain's CDR3 is CASSEYFTAGGPSRNEQFF. In nucleotides, the CDR3 is TGTGCCAGCAGTGAATACTTTACGGCGGGAGGGCCCTCTCGAAATGAGCAGTTCTTC.

V gene TRBV2 combines with J gene TRBJ2-2, with 11 bases aligning to TRBD1. The CDR3 has 14 residues. Germline V gene data show CDR1 as SNHLY and CDR2 as FYNNEI. The V gene end was trimmed by 6 bases and the J gene end by 5 bases; junction bases not matched to a gene: 2. In DNA form, the CDR3 reads TGTGCCAGCAGCGGACAGGGGGCGACCGGGGAGCTGTTTTTT. As protein: CASSGQGATGELFF.

The V and J genes are TRBV7-3 and TRBJ2-7; D not resolved. The CDR3 extends over 13 amino acids. Germline-derived CDR1 and CDR2 are SGHTA and FQGTGA. V lost 3 bases and J lost 2, with 8 bases in between. This CDR3 is CASSFGSAYEQYF. The CDR3, as DNA: TGTGCCAGCAGCTTTGGCTCCGCCTACGAGCAGTACTTC.

The chain combines TRBV12-5 with TRBJ2-2; D uncertain. V lost 5 bases to trimming and J lost 6 bases, with 7 bases between them. Germline-derived CDR1 and CDR2 are LGHNT and FRNRAP. The CDR3 has 12 residues. The CDR3 is CASGPPSGELFF. The DNA of the CDR3 is TGTGCTAGTGGTCCCCCCTCCGGGGAGCTGTTTTTT.

The chain joins TRBV12-5 to TRBJ1-4; 11 positions match TRBD1. The J segment lost 17 bases and the V segment lost 5 bases, leaving 13 bases of the junction unmatched. The V gene's germline CDR1 is LGHNT and CDR2 FRNRAP. The CDR3 has 14 residues. The CDR3 nucleotides are TGTGCTAGTGGTACCGGGACAGGGGGGCAGGCAAGTTTTTTT. Translating gives CASGTGTGGQASFF.

The rearrangement joins TRBV3-1 (or the pseudogene TRBV3-2) to TRBJ1-2; 9 bases match TRBD1. V trimming: 3 bases; J trimming: 4 bases; junction bases outside the gene matches: 3. This CDR3 has 14 residues. Germline CDR1 LGHDT, CDR2 YNNKEL (reference sequence). The CDR3 loop is CASSQGQGPYGYTF. DNA of the CDR3: TGTGCCAGCAGCCAGGGACAGGGACCCTATGGCTACACCTTC.

The chain has TRBV19 and TRBJ2-5, with 8 bases matching TRBD1. J gave up 1 base and V 6 bases, and 1 base lay outside the gene matches. Germline V gene sequence: CDR1 LNHDA, CDR2 SQIVND (reference sequence). The CDR3 spans 13 residues. CDR3 nucleotide sequence: TGTGCCAGTAGCGGACAGGGCCAAGAGACCCAGTACTTC. Amino acid sequence: CASSGQGQETQYF.

The V and J genes are TRBV15 and TRBJ2-5; D might be TRBD2 (5 bases). This CDR3 comprises 14 residues. Trimming took 0 bases from V and 1 from J, leaving 6 bases between them. Per the germline V gene, CDR1 is LNHNV and CDR2 is YYDKDF (reference sequence). This CDR3 reads CATSRDRGQETQYF. The CDR3 nucleotides are TGTGCCACCAGCAGAGATCGGGGCCAAGAGACCCAGTACTTC.

The V gene is TRBV6-5, the J gene TRBJ2-6, with D perhaps given as TRBD1 or TRBD2 (5 bases each). CDR1 is MNHEY, CDR2 SVGAGI, per germline. The CDR3 totals 15 residues. The V end lost 10 bases, the J end lost 0 bases, and 13 bases lay between the germline ends. The CDR3 region is CATRDPYSGANVLTF. CDR3 sequence (DNA): TGTGCCACCCGGGACCCCTACTCTGGGGCCAACGTCCTGACTTTC.

CDR3 sequence: CAWSVSPGAYEQYF. CDR3 bases: TGTGCCTGGAGTGTATCCCCGGGAGCCTACGAGCAGTACTTC. J is TRBJ2-7 and V is TRBV30, with TRBD2 as a possible D gene (6 bases). The germline gives CDR1 GTSNPN, CDR2 SVGIG (reference sequence). V lost 0 bases and J 2 bases, leaving 11 bases between the germline ends. This CDR3 contains 14 residues. Full variable domain (remainder filled in from reference TRBV30 and TRBJ2-7): SQTIHQWPATLVQPVGSPLSLECTVEGTSNPNLYWYRQAAGRGLQLLFYSVGIGQISSEVPQNLSASRPQDRQFILSSKKLLLSDSGFYLCAWSVSPGAYEQYFGPGTRLTVT.

The chain recombines TRBV5-4 with TRBJ1-6; D is unclear. Deletions cut 5 bases from V and 0 bases from J, with 9 bases between. Germline CDR1 and CDR2: SGHNT and YYREEE (reference sequence). The CDR3 contains 15 residues. This CDR3 is CASSDVSSYNSPLHF. CDR3 sequence (DNA): TGTGCCAGCAGTGATGTCAGCTCCTATAATTCACCCCTCCACTTT.

V usage is TRBV30 and J usage is TRBJ2-7, with 11 bases that match TRBD2. Germline assignment: CDR1 GTSNPN and CDR2 SVGIG (reference sequence). Trimming removed 5 bases from V and 1 base from J; junction bases left unmatched: 10. The CDR3 sequence is 16 residues long. DNA of the CDR3: TGTGCCTGGGGGGCGAATAGCGGGAGGGATTCCTACGAGCAGTACTTC. It encodes CAWGANSGRDSYEQYF.

This chain joins TRBV6-6 and TRBJ2-7; D might be TRBD1 (6 bases). Germline-derived CDR1 and CDR2 are MNHNY and SVGAGI (reference sequence). Trimming cost V 6 bases and J 0 bases, with 12 bases left between them. This CDR3 region has 14 residues. Here the CDR3 reads CASSQDSYSYEQYF. The CDR3 DNA sequence: TGTGCCAGCAGCCAGGACAGCTACTCCTACGAGCAGTACTTC.

The rearrangement uses TRBV6-5 and TRBJ2-1; a possible D gene is TRBD1 (6 bases). V shed 2 bases and J shed 6 bases, with 14 bases lying between them. Looked up from germline, CDR1 is MNHEY and CDR2 is SVGAGI. The CDR3 consists of 15 residues. The CDR3 DNA follows: TGTGCCAGCAGTTACGGTCCAGGGACACGCAATGAGCAGTTCTTC. Its protein product is CASSYGPGTRNEQFF.

The V call is TRBV27, the J call TRBJ1-2; D not resolved. Trimming left V 0 bases short and J 6 bases short, with 8 bases between. The CDR3 is made up of 13 amino acids. The V gene's germline CDR1 is MNHEY and CDR2 SMNVEV (reference sequence). The CDR3 reads CASSLSSANGYTF. The CDR3 DNA reads as TGTGCCAGCAGTTTATCGTCGGCGAATGGCTACACCTTC.

The V gene is TRBV7-2, the J gene TRBJ1-5; no clear D gene. The V and J ends lost 2 bases and 0 bases respectively, with 5 bases between them. The germline CDR1 and CDR2 sequences are SGHTA and FQGNSA. CDR3 size: 14 residues. CDR3: CASSLQVSNQPQHF. The CDR3 DNA reads TGTGCCAGCAGCTTACAAGTTAGCAATCAGCCCCAGCATTTT.

In its sample, this clone was seen once. V usage is TRBV4-3 and J usage is TRBJ1-2; tentatively, D is TRBD1 (6 bases). CDR1 is LGHNA and CDR2 is YSLEER in the germline V gene. Trimming shortened V by 1 base and J by 5 bases, and 14 bases separated the two germline ends. The CDR3 extends over 15 amino acids. The CDR3 loop reads CASSQGRGAGYGYTF. DNA for the CDR3: TGCGCCAGCAGCCAAGGGCGGGGGGCAGGGTATGGCTACACCTTC.

This sequence joins TRBV19 and TRBJ1-1; 7 nucleotides align to TRBD1. The CDR3 contains 14 residues. V lost 1 base, J lost 11 bases, and 10 bases stayed unmatched. The germline gives CDR1 LNHDA, CDR2 SQIVND (reference sequence). CDR3 bases: TGTGCCAGTAGTATAGGACAGGGAACTGCGTGGGCTTTCTTT. Amino acid sequence: CASSIGQGTAWAFF.

The CDR3 DNA follows: TGTGCCAGTAGTGACAGGGGGGTTCAGCCCCAGCATTTT. This gives the protein CASSDRGVQPQHF. The rearrangement uses TRBV19 and TRBJ1-5; 9 nucleotides match TRBD1. The junction had 2 bases not matched to a gene; V was cut back by 5 bases and J by 6 bases. The CDR3 is made up of 13 amino acids. Germline V gives CDR1 LNHDA, CDR2 SQIVND (reference sequence).

This clone was observed once. J is TRBJ2-1 and V is TRBV9; 13 bases match TRBD2. The CDR3 covers 15 residues. Germline V CDR1 and CDR2: SGDLS, YYNGEE. V lost 2 bases and J lost 8; bases outside the gene matches: 4. In DNA, the CDR3 is TGTGCCAGCAGCGTGGGGACTAGCGGGATCGATGAGCAGTTCTTC. Translating gives CASSVGTSGIDEQFF. The entire variable domain, with the rest obtained from reference TRBV9 and TRBJ2-1, is as follows: DSGVTQTPKHLITATGQRVTLRCSPRSGDLSVYWYQQSLDQGLQFLIQYYNGEERAKGNILERFSAQQFPDLHSELNLSSLELGDSALYFCASSVGTSGIDEQFFGPGTRLTVL.

This chain links TRBV4-2 with TRBJ1-4; D might be TRBD1 (5 bases). Between the trimmed V and J ends, which lost 4 bases and 4 bases, there was a span of 16 bases. The CDR3 spans 16 residues. Germline CDR1 and CDR2: LGHNA and YNFKEQ. CDR3 coding DNA: TGTGCCAGCAGCCCCCCCAACGGGGGACGTAATGAAAAACTGTTTTTT. Its translation: CASSPPNGGRNEKLFF.

The chain has TRBV20-1 and TRBJ1-2; D call uncertain. This CDR3 spans 15 amino acids. With 3 bases removed from V and 7 bases from J, the gap between germline ends came to 21 bases. The germline V gene has CDR1 DFQATT and CDR2 SNEGSKA (reference sequence). CDR3 nucleotide sequence: TGCAGTGCTAGTAAGCCGGACCAAAGGTTAGGTGGCTACACCTTC. Translating it yields CSASKPDQRLGGYTF.

The chain links TRBV30 to TRBJ1-2; the match to TRBD1 covers 7 bases. Germline V lookup: CDR1 GTSNPN, CDR2 SVGIG (reference sequence). The CDR3 sequence is 12 residues long. V gave up 4 bases and J gave up 4 bases; unmatched junction bases: 3. CDR3 sequence: CAWTGGGYGYTF. The CDR3, as DNA: TGTGCCTGGACAGGGGGGGGCTATGGCTACACCTTC.

The rearrangement links TRBV4-2 to TRBJ2-5; TRBD2 matches 12 bases. V gave up 8 bases and J gave up 4 bases; unmatched junction bases: 11. The CDR3 runs to 16 residues. Germline V lookup: CDR1 LGHNA, CDR2 YNFKEQ. CDR3: CASGRLAGVIGETQYF. DNA of the CDR3: TGTGCCAGCGGAAGACTAGCGGGAGTCATAGGAGAGACCCAGTACTTC.

The J gene is TRBJ1-6, the V gene TRBV24-1, with 8 bases that match TRBD1. The CDR3 covers 16 residues. Per germline, CDR1 KGHDR and CDR2 SFDVKD. V shed 10 bases and J 9 bases; nucleotides not matched to a gene: 16. In DNA form, the CDR3 reads TGTGCCACGAGAGACAGGGGAACGGGGAATTGTTCACCCCTCCACTTT. Translation gives CATRDRGTGNCSPLHF.

The chain employs TRBV11-3 and TRBJ2-2, with 10 bases matching TRBD2. From germline, CDR1 is SGHNT and CDR2 YENEEA. The CDR3 runs 17 residues. Germline trimming cut 5 bases from V and 5 bases from J; bases unmatched to any gene: 11. CDR3: CASSLTRTSGGTGELFF. CDR3 DNA: TGTGCCAGCAGCCTAACTCGGACTAGCGGAGGGACCGGGGAGCTGTTTTTT.

The rearrangement joins TRBV7-2 to TRBJ1-5; D is uncertain. V was cut by 2 bases and J by 1 base, with 12 bases left in between. The CDR3 consists of 16 residues. In germline, CDR1 is SGHTA, CDR2 FQGNSA. CDR3 sequence reads: CASSLYAGFSNQPQHF. The CDR3 coding sequence is TGTGCCAGCAGCTTATATGCAGGCTTCAGCAATCAGCCCCAGCATTTT.

The chain employs TRBV6-2 or TRBV6-3 and TRBJ2-3; weak D call: TRBD1 (7 bases). Germline CDR1 MNHEY, CDR2 SVGEGT. The V end lost 5 bases, the J end lost 2 bases, and 20 bases lay between the germline ends. The CDR3 totals 17 residues. Written as DNA, the CDR3 is TGTGCCAGCAGTAAAGGGGGCGGGACTCTCCTCACAGATACGCAGTATTTT. This encodes CASSKGGGTLLTDTQYF.

The chain carries TRBV28 and TRBJ1-2; 7 nucleotides line up with TRBD1. The J segment lost 8 bases and the V segment lost 6 bases, leaving 15 bases of the junction unmatched. This CDR3 has 15 amino acids. Germline values: CDR1 MDHEN, CDR2 SYDVKM. The CDR3, as DNA: TGTGCCAGCAGCGAAGGAGGGGGCGTGGCGTGGGGCTACACCTTC. This sequence encodes CASSEGGGVAWGYTF.